Sequencing of this T cell receptor (beta chain) was carried out in a study of T-cell reconstitution after alpha-beta-depleted transplantation in children. Overall study results and limits: Diversity of TCRbeta at day 60 was high in some patients, arising from surviving recipient T cells and thymic progenitors. One year post-transplant, T-cell counts and diversity were largely derived from T cells produced anew. Expanded graft clones, several hundred of them, were reportedly the source of alpha-beta T cells about two months after transplant.

Researchers prepared the TCRbeta library using unique molecular identifiers, the study reports. One entry per CDR3 protein results from TCRdb running MiXCR on the PCR reads. The table records 300,000 to 400,000 distinct CDR3 sequences, more than 20% of them present only once. Worth noting for this clonotype: The antigen is undetermined.

The CDR3 runs 17 residues. V trimming: 4 bases; J trimming: 3 bases; junction bases outside the gene matches: 12. Germline V gene data show CDR1 as ENHRY and CDR2 as SYGVKD. This clonotype was obtained from a male patient between 10 and 17 years old who had a stem cell transplant for acute lymphoblastic leukemia, so the T cells may come from the graft donor. The source was PBMCs, mostly from graft donor cells, collected 180 days after TCRalphabeta/CD19-depleted stem cell transplant. The chain recombines TRBV10-3 with TRBJ2-3; TRBD2 aligns across 8 bases. CDR3 sequence (DNA): TGTGCCATCAGTGCACCAAGCGGGAGATACCGAACAGATACGCAGTATTTT. This sequence encodes CAISAPSGRYRTDTQYF.